The 18 T cell receptor beta chains below all came from one sample that was sequenced in a study of control samples from healthy donors and cancer patients. The data were produced by immunoSEQ multiplex PCR, yet TCRdb's version contains in-frame clones alone and is incomplete. The table includes around 93,000 clones, almost 90% detected once. Sequencing was carried out using blood. The receptors were gathered from a man between 25 and 39 years old in good health.

The genes are TRBV7-9 and TRBJ1-4, with unresolved D. The CDR3 totals 16 residues. V lost 2 bases, J lost 4 bases, and 14 bases lay in between. CDR1 and CDR2 from the germline V gene are SEHNR and FQNEAQ (reference sequence). The CDR3 nucleotides read TGTGCCAGCAGCTTAACGCCGGGGTTAAGTAATGAAAAACTGTTTTTT. Its translation is CASSLTPGLSNEKLFF. Full variable domain (outside the CDR3, taken from reference TRBV7-9 and TRBJ1-4): DTGVSQNPRHKITKRGQNVTFRCDPISEHNRLYWYRQTLGQGPEFLTYFQNEAQLEKSRLLSDRFSAERPKGSFSTLEIQRTEQGDSAMYLCASSLTPGLSNEKLFFGSGTQLSVL.

The sample holds a few counts of this clone. V usage is TRBV6-4 and J usage is TRBJ2-3, with D perhaps being TRBD1 or TRBD2 (5 bases each). The CDR3 is made up of 13 amino acids. V lost 6 bases to trimming and J lost 0 bases, with 7 bases between them. Looked up from germline, CDR1 is MRHNA and CDR2 is SNTAGT. CDR3 loop: CASSRDSTDTQYF. CDR3 coding DNA: TGTGCCAGCAGCCGGGACAGCACAGATACGCAGTATTTT.

V gene TRBV3-1 (or the pseudogene TRBV3-2) combines with J gene TRBJ1-3; maybe TRBD1 (6 bases). Germline V gene data show CDR1 as LGHDT and CDR2 as YNNKEL (reference sequence). With 4 bases removed from V and 0 bases from J, the gap between germline ends came to 10 bases. The CDR3 totals 15 residues. CDR3 sequence reads: CASSRGGNSGNTIYF. The CDR3 DNA sequence: TGTGCCAGCAGCCGAGGGGGGAACTCTGGAAACACCATATATTTT.

The rearrangement joins TRBV27 to TRBJ2-7, with TRBD2 as a possible D gene (5 bases). CDR1 and CDR2 from the germline V gene are MNHEY and SMNVEV (reference sequence). The CDR3 sequence is 14 residues long. V lost 5 bases and J lost 0, with 11 bases in between. DNA for the CDR3: TGTGCCAGCAGTCAGTCCGGGGACTCCTACGAGCAGTACTTC. This sequence encodes CASSQSGDSYEQYF.

The gene calls are TRBV29-1 and TRBJ2-7; 13 bases map to TRBD2. The J segment lost 2 bases and the V segment lost 3 bases, leaving 1 base of the junction unmatched. Germline CDR1 and CDR2: SQVTM and ANQGSEA. The CDR3 has 14 amino acids. For the CDR3, the DNA is TGCAGCGTTGATGGACTAGCGGGAGCCTACGAGCAGTACTTC. This encodes CSVDGLAGAYEQYF.

V usage is TRBV12-3 or TRBV12-4 and J usage is TRBJ1-2; no definite D call. V lost 3 bases and J 5 bases, leaving 10 bases between the germline ends. This CDR3 comprises 13 residues. CDR3 amino acids: CASSLLKEYGYTF. The CDR3 DNA sequence: TGTGCCAGCAGTTTGTTGAAGGAATATGGCTACACCTTC.

The rearrangement joins TRBV19 to TRBJ1-5; maybe TRBD1 (6 bases). In germline, CDR1 is LNHDA, CDR2 SQIVND (reference sequence). The CDR3 is 15 residues long. Trimming took off 3 bases at V and 6 bases at J, with 15 bases between the two ends. CDR3 region: CASSIGHRVPQPQHF. The CDR3 bases are TGTGCCAGTAGTATCGGTCACAGGGTTCCTCAGCCCCAGCATTTT.

This clone was observed once. The rearrangement joins TRBV6-5 to TRBJ2-1; 9 nucleotides match TRBD1. CDR3 size: 14 residues. CDR1 is MNHEY, CDR2 SVGAGI, per germline. V trimming: 8 bases; J trimming: 8 bases; junction bases outside the gene matches: 10. CDR3 sequence: CASSDSGQGDEQFF. CDR3 DNA: TGTGCCAGCTCAGATTCGGGACAGGGCGATGAGCAGTTCTTC.

The genes are TRBV4-2 and TRBJ2-1, with 8 bases identical to TRBD1. Germline loops: CDR1 LGHNA, CDR2 YNFKEQ. The length of the CDR3 is 18 residues. With 3 bases clipped from V and 1 base from J, the junction kept 11 bases outside the gene matches. The CDR3, as DNA: TGTGCCAGCAGCCATCGGGAGTGGCGGGACAGGTCCTACAATGAGCAGTTCTTC. This codes for CASSHREWRDRSYNEQFF.

The chain recombines TRBV7-9 with TRBJ2-7; no reliable D call. The germline V and J ends were trimmed by 4 bases and 0 bases, with 10 bases remaining between them. The CDR3 contains 14 residues. Germline CDR1 and CDR2: SEHNR and FQNEAQ (reference sequence). CDR3 nucleotide sequence: TGTGCCAGCAGCTACTCAGGTAGCTCCTACGAGCAGTACTTC. This gives the protein CASSYSGSSYEQYF.

This clone was seen once. The chain links TRBV9 to TRBJ2-2; D not certain. With 5 bases removed from V and 4 bases from J, the gap between germline ends came to 12 bases. The length of the CDR3 is 14 residues. CDR1 is SGDLS and CDR2 is YYNGEE in the germline V gene. The CDR3 reads CASRAGPSTGELFF. The CDR3 DNA sequence: TGTGCCAGCAGAGCCGGGCCGAGCACCGGGGAGCTGTTTTTT.

CDR3 bases: TGTGCCAGCAGCCGGGCCCTTAGCGGGAGTGGTTCCTACGAGCAGTACTTC. This codes for CASSRALSGSGSYEQYF. The chain couples TRBV4-2 to TRBJ2-7, with 9 nucleotides matching TRBD2. The CDR3 sequence is 17 residues long. Trimming took 4 bases from V and 1 from J; bases not matched to a gene: 11. From germline, CDR1 is LGHNA and CDR2 YNFKEQ.

V usage is TRBV27 and J usage is TRBJ2-2; 13 nucleotides align to TRBD2. This CDR3 region has 18 residues. The V and J ends lost 5 bases and 4 bases, in that order; junction bases with no gene match: 10. The germline V gene has CDR1 MNHEY and CDR2 SMNVEV (reference sequence). CDR3 sequence (DNA): TGTGCCAGCAGTCCCCGACTAGCGGGAGGACTCCTCACCGGGGAGCTGTTTTTT. Amino acid sequence: CASSPRLAGGLLTGELFF.

This chain connects TRBV28 to TRBJ2-3, with TRBD1 matching 9 bases. J gave up 2 bases and V 3 bases, and 12 bases lay outside the gene matches. Germline V lookup: CDR1 MDHEN, CDR2 SYDVKM. This CDR3 is 18 amino acids long. The CDR3 coding sequence is TGTGCCAGCAGTTTCAATTACCTACAGGGGGCCGACACAGATACGCAGTATTTT. Translating gives CASSFNYLQGADTDTQYF.

The chain is built from TRBV10-3 and TRBJ2-2; no reliable D call. The CDR3 spans 11 residues. The V gene lost 9 bases and the J gene lost 9 bases, with 11 bases spanning the gap. The germline gives CDR1 ENHRY, CDR2 SYGVKD. The CDR3 DNA sequence: TGTGCCATGTCCCGAGGACGGGAGCTGTTTTTT. Residues: CAMSRGRELFF.

The chain joins TRBV5-6 to TRBJ2-5; perhaps TRBD2 as D (5 bases). V was shortened by 4 bases and J by 7 bases, with 14 bases between the two germline ends. Germline-derived CDR1 and CDR2 are SGHDT and YYEEEE. CDR3 size: 13 residues. The CDR3 reads CASSAMSAGTQYF. The CDR3 nucleotides read TGTGCCAGCAGCGCAATGTCCGCGGGGACCCAGTACTTC.

The chain has TRBV6-1 and TRBJ2-7, with 12 bases identical to TRBD2. Germline V gives CDR1 MNHNS, CDR2 SASEGT. The CDR3 length is 16 residues. After removal of 1 base from V and 6 bases from J, the junction contained 7 bases not matched to a gene. DNA of the CDR3: TGTGCCAGCAGTGAAGGGACTAGCGGGACGTGGATCGAGCAGTACTTC. Protein: CASSEGTSGTWIEQYF.

The chain joins TRBV27 to TRBJ2-2; the D gene could be TRBD1 or TRBD2 (5 bases each). CDR3 length: 16 residues. CDR1 and CDR2 (germline): MNHEY, SMNVEV (reference sequence). V lost 8 bases to trimming and J lost 5 bases, with 21 bases between them. The chain's CDR3 is CASHPGPSWRTGELFF. The CDR3 bases are TGTGCCAGCCACCCGGGACCCTCTTGGCGGACCGGGGAGCTGTTTTTT.